This is a list of T cell receptor beta chains from one sample in a study of cytomegalovirus exposure and HLA in healthy donors. The table came from immunoSEQ multiplex PCR; TCRdb's copy has only in-frame clones and leaves some out. The sample records 98,000 or so clones, around three quarters being singletons. The source material was PBMCs. The receptors originated from a man in his sixties in good health and CMV-seropositive. The CDR3 runs from the conserved cysteine through the conserved F or W. Fields, in order: D gene, clone size, J gene, V gene, CDR3 protein, CDR3 DNA. A D gene is named only where the DNA matches it firmly. The size entry is marked missing in some rows and otherwise reads once, few, many or a size class.

d_call: TRBD1
clone_size: NA
j_call: TRBJ2-3
v_call: TRBV5-1
cdr3_aa: CASSLGGTANTDTQYF
cdr3_nt: TGCGCCAGCAGCTTGGGAGGGACAGCGAACACAGATACGCAGTATTTT

d_call: TRBD1
clone_size: NA
j_call: TRBJ2-3
v_call: TRBV30
cdr3_aa: CARGTDRGDTQYF
cdr3_nt: TGTGCCCGTGGGACGGACAGGGGTGATACGCAGTATTTT

d_call: NA
clone_size: NA
j_call: TRBJ1-5
v_call: TRBV6-4
cdr3_aa: CASSDRVDTTRQPQHF
cdr3_nt: TGTGCCAGCAGTGACCGGGTGGATACAACTCGTCAGCCCCAGCATTTT

d_call: TRBD1
clone_size: NA
j_call: TRBJ2-3
v_call: TRBV7-3
cdr3_aa: CASSLRGGPTDTQYF
cdr3_nt: TGTGCCAGCAGCTTAAGAGGGGGCCCAACAGATACGCAGTATTTT

d_call: TRBD1
clone_size: NA
j_call: TRBJ2-1
v_call: TRBV29-1
cdr3_aa: CSALVTGGINGEQFF
cdr3_nt: TGCAGCGCTCTGGTAACAGGGGGAATTAATGGTGAGCAGTTCTTC

d_call: TRBD2
clone_size: NA
j_call: TRBJ2-2
v_call: TRBV2
cdr3_aa: CASSGTSAPTGELFF
cdr3_nt: TGTGCCAGCAGTGGGACTAGCGCACCCACCGGGGAGCTGTTTTTT

d_call: NA
clone_size: NA
j_call: TRBJ2-7
v_call: TRBV7-2
cdr3_aa: CASSLATRGGYEQYF
cdr3_nt: TGTGCCAGCAGCTTAGCCACTAGGGGAGGCTACGAGCAGTACTTC

d_call: TRBD1
clone_size: NA
j_call: TRBJ1-2
v_call: TRBV30
cdr3_aa: CAWSVGQGDGYTF
cdr3_nt: TGTGCCTGGAGTGTCGGGCAGGGGGATGGCTACACCTTC

d_call: NA
clone_size: NA
j_call: TRBJ1-5
v_call: TRBV12-5
cdr3_aa: CASGAGDSNQPQHF
cdr3_nt: TGTGCTAGTGGGGCAGGGGATAGCAATCAGCCCCAGCATTTT

d_call: NA
clone_size: NA
j_call: TRBJ2-2
v_call: TRBV18
cdr3_aa: CASSPPSRTNTGELFF
cdr3_nt: TGTGCCAGCTCACCACCGTCTAGAACGAACACCGGGGAGCTGTTTTTT

d_call: TRBD1
clone_size: NA
j_call: TRBJ2-5
v_call: TRBV6-1
cdr3_aa: CASSEFWTGGRETQYF
cdr3_nt: TGTGCCAGCAGTGAATTTTGGACAGGGGGGCGGGAGACCCAGTACTTC

d_call: NA
clone_size: NA
j_call: TRBJ2-3
v_call: TRBV5-1
cdr3_aa: CASSLDRASTDTQYF
cdr3_nt: TGCGCCAGCAGCTTGGACAGGGCTAGCACAGATACGCAGTATTTT

d_call: NA
clone_size: NA
j_call: TRBJ1-5
v_call: TRBV18
cdr3_aa: CASSPGVSNQPQHF
cdr3_nt: TGTGCCAGCTCACCCGGGGTTAGCAATCAGCCCCAGCATTTT

d_call: NA
clone_size: NA
j_call: TRBJ2-1
v_call: TRBV18
cdr3_aa: CASSPWTRAPSNEQFF
cdr3_nt: TGTGCCAGCTCACCTTGGACACGAGCGCCCAGCAATGAGCAGTTCTTC

d_call: TRBD1
clone_size: NA
j_call: TRBJ2-7
v_call: TRBV9
cdr3_aa: CASSVGGDRFYYEQYF
cdr3_nt: TGTGCCAGCAGCGTAGGGGGGGACAGGTTTTACTACGAGCAGTACTTC

d_call: TRBD1
clone_size: NA
j_call: TRBJ2-7
v_call: TRBV29-1
cdr3_aa: CSVEDPDRASSYEQYF
cdr3_nt: TGCAGCGTTGAAGATCCGGACAGGGCTAGCTCCTACGAGCAGTACTTC

d_call: TRBD1
clone_size: few
j_call: TRBJ1-1
v_call: TRBV2
cdr3_aa: CASIGDSYNPNTEAFF
cdr3_nt: TGTGCCAGCATTGGGGACAGCTACAACCCGAACACTGAAGCTTTCTTT